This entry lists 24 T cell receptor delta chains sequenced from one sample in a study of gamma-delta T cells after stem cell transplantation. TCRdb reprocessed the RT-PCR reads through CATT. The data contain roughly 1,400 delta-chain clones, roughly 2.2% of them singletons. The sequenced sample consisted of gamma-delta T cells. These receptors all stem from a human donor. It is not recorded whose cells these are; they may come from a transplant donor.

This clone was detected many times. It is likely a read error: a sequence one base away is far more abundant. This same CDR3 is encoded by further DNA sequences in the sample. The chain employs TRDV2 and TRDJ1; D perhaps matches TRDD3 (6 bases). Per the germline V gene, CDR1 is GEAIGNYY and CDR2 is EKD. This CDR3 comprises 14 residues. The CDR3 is CACVTRGNTDKLIF. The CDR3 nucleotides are TGCGCCTGTGTAACGAGGGGGAACACCGATAAACTCATCTTT.

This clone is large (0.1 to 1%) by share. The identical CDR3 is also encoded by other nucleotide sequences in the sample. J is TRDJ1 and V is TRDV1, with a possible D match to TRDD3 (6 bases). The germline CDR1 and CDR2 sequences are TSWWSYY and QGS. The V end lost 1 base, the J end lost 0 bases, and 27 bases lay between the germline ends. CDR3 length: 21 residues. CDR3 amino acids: CALGEHRSGGGIPAYTDKLIF. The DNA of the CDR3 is TGTGCTCTTGGGGAACACCGTTCCGGTGGGGGCATACCGGCGTACACCGATAAACTCATCTTT.

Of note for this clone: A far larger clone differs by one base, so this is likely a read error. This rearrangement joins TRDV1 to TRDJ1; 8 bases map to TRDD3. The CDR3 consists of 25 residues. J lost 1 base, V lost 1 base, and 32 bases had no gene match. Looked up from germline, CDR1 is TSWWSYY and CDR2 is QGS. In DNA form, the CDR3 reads TGTGCTCTTGGGGAACCCCCCCCTCCAACCGCAGAAGTACTGGGGGCCCCCCTGGCCACCGATAAACTCATCTTT. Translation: CALGEPPPPTAEVLGAPLATDKLIF.

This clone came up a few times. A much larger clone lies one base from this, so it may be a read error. As DNA, the CDR3 is TGTGCCTGTGACACTTTATCACTGGGGGATACGGTGGGCACCGATAAACTCATCTTT. Translation: CACDTLSLGDTVGTDKLIF. The rearrangement links TRDV2 to TRDJ1; 13 bases agree with TRDD3. Germline values: CDR1 GEAIGNYY, CDR2 EKD. This CDR3 is built from 19 residues. V gave up 1 base and J gave up 1 base; unmatched junction bases: 11.

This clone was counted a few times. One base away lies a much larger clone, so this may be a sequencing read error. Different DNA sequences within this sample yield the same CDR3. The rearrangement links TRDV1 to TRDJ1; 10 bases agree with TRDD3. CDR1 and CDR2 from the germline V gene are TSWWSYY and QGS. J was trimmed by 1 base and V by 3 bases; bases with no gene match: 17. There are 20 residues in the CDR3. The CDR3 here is CALGEAPRQILGDSTDKLIF. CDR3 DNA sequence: TGTGCTCTTGGGGAGGCGCCTCGCCAAATACTGGGGGATTCCACCGATAAACTCATCTTT.

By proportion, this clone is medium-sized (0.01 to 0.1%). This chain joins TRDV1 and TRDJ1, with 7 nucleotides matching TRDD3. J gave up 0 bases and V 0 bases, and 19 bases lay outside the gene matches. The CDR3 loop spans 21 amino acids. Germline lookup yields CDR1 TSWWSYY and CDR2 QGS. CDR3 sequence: CALGELWHPPFPWGYTDKLIF. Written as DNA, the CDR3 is TGTGCTCTTGGGGAACTTTGGCATCCCCCTTTCCCCTGGGGGTACACCGATAAACTCATCTTT.

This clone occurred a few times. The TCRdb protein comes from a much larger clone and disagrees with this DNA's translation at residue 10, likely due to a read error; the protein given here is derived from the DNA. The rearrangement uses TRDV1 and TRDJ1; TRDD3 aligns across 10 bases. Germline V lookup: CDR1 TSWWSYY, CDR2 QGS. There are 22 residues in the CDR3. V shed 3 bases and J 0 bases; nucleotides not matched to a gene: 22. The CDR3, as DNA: TGTGCTCTTGGGGACCCCGCCCCCCGAGCCTACTGGGGGATCCGAGACACCGATAAACTCATCTTT. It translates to CALGDPAPRAYWGIRDTDKLIF.

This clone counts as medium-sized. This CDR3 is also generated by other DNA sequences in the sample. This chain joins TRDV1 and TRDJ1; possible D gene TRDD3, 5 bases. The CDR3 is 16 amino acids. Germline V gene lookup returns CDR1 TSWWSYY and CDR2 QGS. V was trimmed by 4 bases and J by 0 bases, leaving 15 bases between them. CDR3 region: CALGGAVRGDTDKLIF. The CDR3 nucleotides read TGTGCTCTTGGGGGGGCCGTAAGGGGGGACACCGATAAACTCATCTTT.

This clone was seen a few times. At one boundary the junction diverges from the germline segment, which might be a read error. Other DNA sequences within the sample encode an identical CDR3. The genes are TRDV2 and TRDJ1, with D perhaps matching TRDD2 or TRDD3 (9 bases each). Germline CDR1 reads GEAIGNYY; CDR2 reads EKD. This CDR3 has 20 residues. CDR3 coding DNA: TGTGCCAGCGGCCTTCCTACCAACTGGGGGACGTCTTTGGGCACCGATAAACTGATCTTT. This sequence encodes CASGLPTNWGTSLGTDKLIF.

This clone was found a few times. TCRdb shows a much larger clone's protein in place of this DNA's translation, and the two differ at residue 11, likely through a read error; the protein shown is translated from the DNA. CDR3 sequence reads: CACDLLGERGDTDKLIF. The CDR3 bases are TGTGCCTGTGACCTACTGGGGGAGAGGGGGGACACCGATAAACTCATCTTT. The chain recombines TRDV2 with TRDJ1, with 9 nucleotides matching TRDD3. Germline V CDR1 and CDR2: GEAIGNYY, EKD. This CDR3 has 17 amino acids. Trimming took 3 bases from V and 0 from J; bases not matched to a gene: 10.

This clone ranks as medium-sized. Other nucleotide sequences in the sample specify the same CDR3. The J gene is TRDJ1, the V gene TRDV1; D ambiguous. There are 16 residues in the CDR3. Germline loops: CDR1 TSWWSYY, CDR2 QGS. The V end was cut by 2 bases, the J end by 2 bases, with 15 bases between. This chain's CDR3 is CALGEWPPRETDKLIF. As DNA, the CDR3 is TGTGCTCTTGGGGAATGGCCGCCCAGGGAGACCGATAAACTCATCTTT.

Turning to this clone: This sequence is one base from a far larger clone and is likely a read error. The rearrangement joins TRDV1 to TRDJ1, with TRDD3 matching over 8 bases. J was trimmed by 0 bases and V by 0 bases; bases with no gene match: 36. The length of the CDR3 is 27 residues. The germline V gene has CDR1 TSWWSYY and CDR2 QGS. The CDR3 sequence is CALGELPSLWVLYWGGRFRQYTDKLIF. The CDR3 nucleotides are TGTGCTCTTGGGGAACTCCCCTCGCTTTGGGTCCTCTACTGGGGGGGCAGGTTCCGCCAGTACACCGATAAACTCATCTTT.

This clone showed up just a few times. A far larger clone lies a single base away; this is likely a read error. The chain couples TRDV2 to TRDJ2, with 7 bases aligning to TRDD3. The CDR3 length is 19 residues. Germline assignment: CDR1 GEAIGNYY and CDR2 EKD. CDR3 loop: CACDTVLGSKRFMTAQPFF. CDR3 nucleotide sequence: TGTGCCTGTGACACCGTACTGGGGAGCAAGAGGTTTATGACAGCACAACCCTTCTTT.

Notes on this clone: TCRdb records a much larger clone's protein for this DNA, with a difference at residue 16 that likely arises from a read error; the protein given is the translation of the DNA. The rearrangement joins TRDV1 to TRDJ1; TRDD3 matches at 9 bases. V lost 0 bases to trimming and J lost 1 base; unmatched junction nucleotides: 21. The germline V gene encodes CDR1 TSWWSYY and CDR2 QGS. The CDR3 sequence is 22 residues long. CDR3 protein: CALGELSYQVGDIPWITDKLIF. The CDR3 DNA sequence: TGTGCTCTTGGGGAACTTAGCTACCAGGTGGGGGATATTCCGTGGATCACCGATAAACTCATCTTT.

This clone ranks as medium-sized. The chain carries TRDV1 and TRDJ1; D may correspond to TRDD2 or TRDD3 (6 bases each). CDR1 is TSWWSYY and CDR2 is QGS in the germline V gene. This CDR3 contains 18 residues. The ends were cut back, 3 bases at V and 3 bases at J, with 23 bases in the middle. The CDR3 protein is CALGEGDPSHKKPDKLIF. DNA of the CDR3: TGTGCTCTTGGGGAGGGGGACCCTTCCCACAAAAAACCCGATAAACTCATCTTT.

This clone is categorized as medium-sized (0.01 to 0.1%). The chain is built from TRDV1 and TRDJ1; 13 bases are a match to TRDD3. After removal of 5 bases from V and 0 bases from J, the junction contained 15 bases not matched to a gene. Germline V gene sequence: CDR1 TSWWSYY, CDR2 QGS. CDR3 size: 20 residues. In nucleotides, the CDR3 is TGTGCTCTTGGGCAAAAGGCCTTCTACTGGGGGATACGCGACACCGATAAACTCATCTTT. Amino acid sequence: CALGQKAFYWGIRDTDKLIF.

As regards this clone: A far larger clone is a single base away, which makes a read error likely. The CDR3, as DNA: TGTGCTCTTGGGGAAGGGGAGGCTACTGGGGGATTTTTCCCCGATAAACTCATCTTT. Translating it yields CALGEGEATGGFFPDKLIF. The chain carries TRDV1 and TRDJ1; 10 positions agree with TRDD3. With 2 bases clipped from V and 3 bases from J, the junction kept 15 bases outside the gene matches. Germline CDR1 is TSWWSYY and CDR2 is QGS. The CDR3 covers 19 residues.

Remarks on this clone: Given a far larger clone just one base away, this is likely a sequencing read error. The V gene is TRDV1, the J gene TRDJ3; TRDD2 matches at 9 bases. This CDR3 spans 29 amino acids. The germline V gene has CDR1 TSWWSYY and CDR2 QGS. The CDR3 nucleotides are TGTGCTCTTGGGGACCTAAGAGAAGTCCTTCCTACCCGTCGGCTGGGGGCCTCCCCGGGCTCCTGGGACACCCGACAGATGATTTTC. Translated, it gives CALGDLREVLPTRRLGASPGSWDTRQMIF.

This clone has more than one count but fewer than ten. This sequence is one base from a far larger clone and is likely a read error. CDR3 nucleotides: TGTGCTCTTGGGGAACCCCCCCCTCCAACCGCAGAAGTACTGGGGGCCCCCCCGGCCGCCGATAAACTCATCTTT. Translation: CALGEPPPPTAEVLGAPPAADKLIF. The chain couples TRDV1 to TRDJ1; 8 nucleotides match TRDD3. The CDR3 extends over 25 amino acids. V dropped 1 base and J dropped 3; count of bases not matched to a gene: 34. Looked up from germline, CDR1 is TSWWSYY and CDR2 is QGS.

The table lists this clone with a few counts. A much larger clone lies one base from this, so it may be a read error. CDR3 loop: CARSNFPRWGATDKLIF. CDR3 DNA: TGTGCCCGATCCAACTTTCCTAGATGGGGGGCCACCGATAAACTCATCTTT. The chain is built from TRDV3 and TRDJ1; TRDD2 or TRDD3 may be the D gene (6 bases each). The CDR3 is made up of 17 amino acids. Germline V lookup: CDR1 TVYSNPD, CDR2 GDNSRS (reference sequence). Trimming cost V 5 bases and J 1 base, with 26 bases left between them.

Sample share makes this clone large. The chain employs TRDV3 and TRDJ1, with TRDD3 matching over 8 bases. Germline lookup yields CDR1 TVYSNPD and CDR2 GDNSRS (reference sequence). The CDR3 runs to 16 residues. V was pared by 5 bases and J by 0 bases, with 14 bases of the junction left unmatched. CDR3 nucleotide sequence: TGTGCCCATAGGCTCTGGGGGACACCGTACACCGATAAACTCATCTTT. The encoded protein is CAHRLWGTPYTDKLIF.

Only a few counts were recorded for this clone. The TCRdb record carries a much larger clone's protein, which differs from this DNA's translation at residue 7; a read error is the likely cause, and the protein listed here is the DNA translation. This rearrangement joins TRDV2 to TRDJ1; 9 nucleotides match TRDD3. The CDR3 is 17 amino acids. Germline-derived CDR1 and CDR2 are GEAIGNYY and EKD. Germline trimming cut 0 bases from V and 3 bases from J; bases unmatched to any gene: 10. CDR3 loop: CACDTLPGDTGADKLIF. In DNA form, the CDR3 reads TGTGCCTGTGACACCTTACCGGGGGATACCGGCGCCGATAAACTCATCTTT.

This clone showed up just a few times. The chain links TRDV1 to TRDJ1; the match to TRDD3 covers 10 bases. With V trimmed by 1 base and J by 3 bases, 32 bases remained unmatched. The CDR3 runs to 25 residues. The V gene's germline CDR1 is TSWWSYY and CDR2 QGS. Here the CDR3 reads CALGEPSLVLRYDFLGDKGADKLIF. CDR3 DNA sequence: TGTGCTCTTGGGGAACCATCGCTCGTCCTTCGTTACGATTTCCTGGGGGATAAAGGTGCCGATAAACTCATCTTT.

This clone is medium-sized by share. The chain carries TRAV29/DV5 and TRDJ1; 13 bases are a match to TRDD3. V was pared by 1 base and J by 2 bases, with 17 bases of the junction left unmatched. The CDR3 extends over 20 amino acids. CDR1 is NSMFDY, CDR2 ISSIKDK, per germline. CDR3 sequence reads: CAASWSSSTGGYVPTDKLIF. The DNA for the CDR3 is TGTGCAGCAAGCTGGTCCTCCAGTACTGGGGGATACGTCCCTACCGATAAACTCATCTTT.